The source of this T cell receptor (beta chain) is a study of cytomegalovirus exposure and HLA in healthy donors. Points from the study as a whole: HLA-A and HLA-B allele assignments for most subjects were reportedly predicted accurately using TCR beta sequences.

Comments on this clone: Its antigen is currently unknown.

Deletions cut 5 bases from V and 0 bases from J, with 14 bases between. Looked up from germline, CDR1 is MDHEN and CDR2 is SYDVKM. There are 16 residues in the CDR3. The PCR was carried out with 60 Vbeta primers and 13 Jbeta primers. Only in-frame clones appear in the TCRdb table, and some are missing; sequencing was by immunoSEQ multiplex PCR. Among some 130,000 clones, approximately 62% were seen once, and the ten largest hold about 1.5%. This clonotype originated in a human donor in good health. Source material: PBMCs. The chain links TRBV28 to TRBJ1-3; D is unclear. The CDR3 nucleotides read TGTGCCAGCAGTCCGAGACACACCAACTCTGGAAACACCATATATTTT. This codes for CASSPRHTNSGNTIYF.